This T cell receptor beta chain was recovered during a study of T cell repertoires in cytomegalovirus infection. Overall study context: Matching HLA type, along with CMV infection, was indicated by public TCR beta signatures. Whole-study findings and limits: Carriers of CMV and the relevant HLA type were discriminated by public TCR beta frequency. Across the ex vivo response, the dominant clonotypes were HLA-C-restricted CMV-specific TCR beta clonotypes.

TCRdb re-derived calls from the reads in MiXCR, one entry per CDR3 protein. The sample records about 160,000 distinct CDR3 sequences, about 20% being singletons. As for this clonotype: What it recognizes is unknown.

Between the trimmed V and J ends, which lost 4 bases and 7 bases, there was a span of 11 bases. The CDR3 is 13 residues long. Germline-derived CDR1 and CDR2 are MRHNA and SNTAGT. The chain employs TRBV6-4 and TRBJ1-5; D is unresolved. This TCR was recovered from a human donor in good health (CMV status not recorded). Some clones in this sample may be carry-over from other donors' samples. The material was CD8+ T cells from cultured PBMCs, obtained from culture after CMV antigen stimulation. This chain's CDR3 is CASSGVVGQPQHF. The CDR3 DNA reads TGTGCCAGCAGTGGGGTCGTCGGGCAGCCCCAGCATTTT.